The 21 T cell receptor beta chains given below trace back to one sample, sequenced in a study of shared clonotypes between healthy human individuals. TCRdb keeps only in-frame clones here, not all; method: immunoSEQ multiplex PCR. Of some 2.1 million clones listed, 85% to 95% are singletons. Sequenced: naive CD4+ T cells sorted from blood. Subset here: CD45RA+ positively selected. The receptor source for this set is a man aged 18 to 29 in good health.

The CDR3 DNA reads as TGTGCCAGCAGCAAAAACTGGGGATCGTACAATGAGCAGTTCTTC. It is translated as CASSKNWGSYNEQFF. The chain couples TRBV7-9 to TRBJ2-1, with D unresolved. The germline V and J ends were trimmed by 5 bases and 4 bases, with 15 bases remaining between them. This CDR3 spans 15 amino acids. Germline CDR1 and CDR2: SEHNR and FQNEAQ (reference sequence).

This chain links TRBV11-2 with TRBJ1-4, with a tentative D call TRBD1 (5 bases). CDR3 length: 15 amino acids. From germline, CDR1 is SGHAT and CDR2 FQNNGV. V lost 5 bases and J 4 bases, leaving 14 bases between the germline ends. The CDR3 sequence: CASSLRDLDNEKLFF. The DNA for the CDR3 is TGTGCCAGCAGCCTCCGGGACCTAGATAATGAAAAACTGTTTTTT.

The rearrangement joins TRBV28 to TRBJ2-7, with D unresolved. The CDR3 spans 11 residues. V lost 5 bases to trimming and J lost 4 bases, with 6 bases between them. Germline values: CDR1 MDHEN, CDR2 SYDVKM. CDR3 loop: CASSKAYEQYF. The CDR3 DNA is TGTGCCAGCAGTAAAGCTTACGAGCAGTACTTC.

The rearrangement joins TRBV5-4 to TRBJ1-4; D is uncertain. The CDR3 extends over 16 amino acids. Trimming left V 7 bases short and J 7 bases short, with 23 bases between. Germline CDR1 SGHNT, CDR2 YYREEE (reference sequence). As DNA, the CDR3 is TGTGCCAGCTCCTCTGGAGGGCTTGGCCTTAGTGAAAAACTGTTTTTT. This encodes CASSSGGLGLSEKLFF. Variable domain in full (rest from reference TRBV5-4 and TRBJ1-4): ETGVTQSPTHLIKTRGQQVTLRCSSQSGHNTVSWYQQALGQGPQFIFQYYREEENGRGNFPPRFSGLQFPNYSSELNVNALELDDSALYLCASSSGGLGLSEKLFFGSGTQLSVL.

The sample holds one count of this clone. The V and J genes are TRBV6-1 and TRBJ2-7; 10 bases are shared with TRBD1. Losses at the gene ends were 8 bases for V and 2 bases for J; bases not matched to a gene: 6. CDR3 size: 14 residues. Germline CDR1 is MNHNS and CDR2 is SASEGT. The CDR3 region has the DNA TGTGCCAGCGGGGGACAGGGGAATACCTACGAGCAGTACTTC. It encodes CASGGQGNTYEQYF.

The chain employs TRBV30 and TRBJ1-2, with D perhaps matching TRBD1 (6 bases). The CDR3 totals 14 residues. The germline CDR1 and CDR2 sequences are GTSNPN and SVGIG (reference sequence). Trimming removed 5 bases at V and 8 bases at J, with 21 bases between. The CDR3 DNA is TGTGCCTGGGCCCATCCTGGGGGGGCCGGGGGCTACACCTTC. Translated: CAWAHPGGAGGYTF.

This chain joins TRBV6-1 and TRBJ1-2, with TRBD1 as a possible D gene (5 bases). The CDR3 runs 16 residues. Between the trimmed V and J ends, which lost 2 bases and 8 bases, there was a span of 21 bases. Germline V CDR1 and CDR2: MNHNS, SASEGT. The CDR3 protein is CASSELGNGGSGGYTF. Written as DNA, the CDR3 is TGTGCCAGCAGTGAATTGGGGAATGGGGGGAGCGGCGGCTACACCTTC.

V is TRBV28 and J is TRBJ1-3; no clear D gene. V was clipped by 2 bases and J by 0 bases, with 11 bases between them. The CDR3 covers 16 residues. Germline V CDR1 and CDR2: MDHEN, SYDVKM. CDR3 in DNA: TGTGCCAGCAGTTTAGACGGGGTTAGCTCTGGAAACACCATATATTTT. It codes for CASSLDGVSSGNTIYF.

The rearrangement joins TRBV28 to TRBJ1-5, with TRBD1 matching over 8 bases. The junction had 15 bases not matched to a gene; V was cut back by 6 bases and J by 2 bases. This CDR3 is built from 18 residues. From germline, CDR1 is MDHEN and CDR2 SYDVKM. The CDR3 nucleotides read TGTGCCAGCAGCCTTAGGAAGACAGGGGTTGGGGGCAATCAGCCCCAGCATTTT. As protein: CASSLRKTGVGGNQPQHF.

This clone was found once. Other nucleotide sequences in the sample specify the same CDR3. The chain joins TRBV10-3 to TRBJ2-7, with 9 bases aligning to TRBD1. CDR3 length: 15 residues. V shed 7 bases, J shed 0 bases, and the junction held 7 bases outside the gene matches. Per germline, CDR1 ENHRY and CDR2 SYGVKD. Here the CDR3 DNA reads TGTGCCATCACCCCGGGACAGGGTAGCTCCTACGAGCAGTACTTC. Its protein is CAITPGQGSSYEQYF.

V and J are TRBV6-5 and TRBJ1-4; tentative D call: TRBD1 (5 bases). Germline assignment: CDR1 MNHEY and CDR2 SVGAGI. V dropped 5 bases and J dropped 11 bases, with 18 bases sitting between them. The CDR3 is made up of 14 amino acids. DNA of the CDR3: TGTGCCAGCAGTCAGGACAACCGCGCACGGAAACTGTTTTTT. Translated, it gives CASSQDNRARKLFF.

This chain connects TRBV6-6 to TRBJ1-5; D gene uncertain. Per the germline V gene, CDR1 is MNHNY and CDR2 is SVGAGI (reference sequence). This CDR3 has 16 amino acids. V lost 6 bases to trimming and J lost 0 bases, with 15 bases between them. Written as DNA, the CDR3 is TGTGCCAGCAGAAATACCTCGGTTAATAGCAATCAGCCCCAGCATTTT. Translating gives CASRNTSVNSNQPQHF.

V and J are TRBV19 and TRBJ2-1; D not certain. Trimming shortened V by 1 base and J by 12 bases, and 10 bases separated the two germline ends. CDR1 and CDR2 from the germline V gene are LNHDA and SQIVND (reference sequence). This CDR3 is built from 12 residues. Here the CDR3 reads CASSIAAGLQFF. In DNA form, the CDR3 reads TGTGCCAGTAGTATAGCGGCCGGGCTGCAGTTCTTC.

The chain employs TRBV7-9 and TRBJ2-7, with D possibly being TRBD1 or TRBD2 (5 bases each). Trimming took off 5 bases at V and 1 base at J, with 12 bases between the two ends. CDR1 and CDR2 (germline): SEHNR, FQNEAQ (reference sequence). The length of the CDR3 is 14 residues. CDR3 nucleotide sequence: TGTGCCAGCAGCCCCCGTGGGGGATCCTACGAGCAGTACTTC. Translated, it gives CASSPRGGSYEQYF.

The genes are TRBV2 and TRBJ2-1; TRBD1 agrees at 7 bases. Trimming took 3 bases from V and 7 from J; bases not matched to a gene: 9. The CDR3 length is 15 residues. Germline CDR1 and CDR2: SNHLY and FYNNEI. The CDR3 nucleotides read TGTGCCAGCAGTGACCCATGGACAGGTTCGAATGAGCAGTTCTTC. Its translation is CASSDPWTGSNEQFF. The full variable domain, in which reference TRBV2 and TRBJ2-1 provide the parts outside the CDR3, is EPEVTQTPSHQVTQMGQEVILRCVPISNHLYFYWYRQILGQKVEFLVSFYNNEISEKSEIFDDQFSVERPDGSNFTLKIRSTKLEDSAMYFCASSDPWTGSNEQFFGPGTRLTVL.

In the case of this clone: The sample holds other DNA sequences that translate to the same CDR3. J is TRBJ1-1 and V is TRBV5-1; a weak D match, TRBD1 (5 bases). Germline CDR1 reads SGHRS; CDR2 reads YFSETQ. The CDR3 is 14 residues long. V was cut by 4 bases and J by 2 bases, with 12 bases left in between. The CDR3 DNA reads TGCGCCAGCAGCCCCGGGACGGCAAACACTGAAGCTTTCTTT. This sequence encodes CASSPGTANTEAFF. Looking up the rest from reference TRBV5-1 and TRBJ1-1 gives the full variable domain: KAGVTQTPRYLIKTRGQQVTLSCSPISGHRSVSWYQQTPGQGLQFLFEYFSETQRNKGNFPGRFSGRQFSNSRSEMNVSTLELGDSALYLCASSPGTANTEAFFGQGTRLTVV.

As for this clone: The junction differs from germline at one of its ends, possibly a read error. V and J are TRBV7-7 and TRBJ2-1; D unresolved. Germline lookup yields CDR1 SSHAT and CDR2 FNYEAQ (reference sequence). This CDR3 is built from 15 residues. CDR3 coding DNA: TGTGCTAGCAGCTTAGGACCCGTATCCTACAATGAGCAGTTCTTC. It yields the protein CASSLGPVSYNEQFF.

This sequence joins TRBV19 and TRBJ1-5; D might be TRBD1 (5 bases). The V end lost 6 bases, the J end lost 0 bases, and 9 bases lay between the germline ends. Germline loops: CDR1 LNHDA, CDR2 SQIVND (reference sequence). This CDR3 comprises 14 residues. The CDR3 region has the DNA TGTGCCAGTAGCAGGGAGAGTAGCAATCAGCCCCAGCATTTT. It translates to CASSRESSNQPQHF.

This clone was recorded only once. The genes are TRBV7-2 and TRBJ1-1; D may be TRBD1 (6 bases). V lost 5 bases and J 0 bases, leaving 13 bases between the germline ends. Germline V gene lookup returns CDR1 SGHTA and CDR2 FQGNSA. The CDR3 length is 15 residues. CDR3: CASSIQTGLNTEAFF. Here the CDR3 DNA reads TGTGCCAGCAGCATACAGACAGGTCTGAACACTGAAGCTTTCTTT.

This sequence joins TRBV11-2 and TRBJ2-3; D remains unclear. The germline gives CDR1 SGHAT, CDR2 FQNNGV. Trimming pared 3 bases from V and 4 bases from J, leaving 11 bases between. The CDR3 consists of 14 residues. The CDR3: CASSLGLTADTQYF. Written as DNA, the CDR3 is TGTGCCAGCAGCTTGGGTCTAACCGCAGATACGCAGTATTTT. The full variable domain, with the rest looked up from reference TRBV11-2 and TRBJ2-3, is EAGVAQSPRYKIIEKRQSVAFWCNPISGHATLYWYQQILGQGPKLLIQFQNNGVVDDSQLPKDRFSAERLKGVDSTLKIQPAKLEDSAVYLCASSLGLTADTQYFGPGTRLTVL.

This chain joins TRBV5-1 and TRBJ2-2; tentatively, D is TRBD2 (6 bases). In germline, CDR1 is SGHRS, CDR2 YFSETQ. The CDR3 runs 15 residues. The V end lost 0 bases, the J end lost 4 bases, and 10 bases lay between the germline ends. The CDR3 spells CASSLEGLRTGELFF. The CDR3, as DNA: TGCGCCAGCAGCTTGGAGGGACTTCGCACCGGGGAGCTGTTTTTT.